This T cell receptor beta chain is from a study of T-cell memory formation after mild COVID-19. Germline CDR1 reads MNHEY; CDR2 reads SVGAGI. V was cut by 0 bases and J by 1 base, with 14 bases left in between. CDR3 length: 17 residues. TCRdb redid the calling of the 5' RACE reads with MiXCR, one entry per CDR3 protein. The repertoire holds around 530,000 distinct CDR3 sequences, with 20% to 25% as singletons. V and J are TRBV6-5 and TRBJ2-3, with D unclear. The sample taken for sequencing was PBMCs or a T cell subset sorted from them (not recorded which). The TCR comes from an adult woman who had mild COVID-19 (a few samples of this study predate the infection). Cell type and time point are not known. Here the CDR3 reads CASSYSMEPGGTDTQYF. The CDR3 coding sequence is TGTGCCAGCAGTTACTCGATGGAGCCTGGGGGCACAGATACGCAGTATTTT.